The entry that follows covers one TCR beta chain sequence. Its antigen remains unidentified. After removal of 0 bases from V and 4 bases from J, the junction contained 5 bases not matched to a gene. Looked up from germline, CDR1 is SGHDT and CDR2 is YYEEEE. The CDR3 runs to 15 residues. This sample was included in a study of OX40 agonist ivuxolimab in advanced cancers. Study at large: An agonistic human IgG2 monoclonal antibody against OX40 (CD134) was given. Patients were treated with intravenous ivuxolimab, dosed at 0.01 to 10 mg/kg and infused every 2 weeks.

Only in-frame clones appear in the TCRdb table, and some are missing; sequencing was by immunoSEQ multiplex PCR. Among 65,000 to 85,000 clones, approximately 86% were seen once, and the ten largest hold around 1.8%. Overall study findings and caveats: By week 6 at 0.1 to 3.0 mg/kg, blood CD4+ and CD8+ T cells had expanded clonally.

The rearrangement joins TRBV5-6 to TRBJ2-3, with 7 bases matching TRBD1. This receptor was taken from an adult with an advanced solid tumor such as melanoma, head and neck, liver or kidney cancer. Material: CD4+ or CD8+ T cells sorted from blood, obtained in a trial of the OX40 agonist ivuxolimab. The DNA for the CDR3 is TGTGCCAGCAGCTTGGGACAGGGTAACCCAGATACGCAGTATTTT. It yields the protein CASSLGQGNPDTQYF. Complete variable domain (other parts from reference TRBV5-6 and TRBJ2-3): DAGVTQSPTHLIKTRGQQVTLRCSPKSGHDTVSWYQQALGQGPQFIFQYYEEEERQRGNFPDRFSGHQFPNYSSELNVNALLLGDSALYLCASSLGQGNPDTQYFGPGTRLTVL.